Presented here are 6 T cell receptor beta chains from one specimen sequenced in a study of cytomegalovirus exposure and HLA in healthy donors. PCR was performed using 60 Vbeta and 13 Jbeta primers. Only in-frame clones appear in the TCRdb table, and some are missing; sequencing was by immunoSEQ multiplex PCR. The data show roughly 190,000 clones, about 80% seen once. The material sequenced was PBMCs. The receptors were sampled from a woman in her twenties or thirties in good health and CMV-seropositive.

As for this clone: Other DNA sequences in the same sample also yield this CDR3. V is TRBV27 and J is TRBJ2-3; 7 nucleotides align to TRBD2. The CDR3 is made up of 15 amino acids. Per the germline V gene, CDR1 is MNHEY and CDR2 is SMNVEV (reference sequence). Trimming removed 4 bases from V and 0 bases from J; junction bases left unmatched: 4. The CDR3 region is CASSSGGGSTDTQYF. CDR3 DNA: TGTGCCAGCAGTTCTGGGGGGGGGAGCACAGATACGCAGTATTTT.

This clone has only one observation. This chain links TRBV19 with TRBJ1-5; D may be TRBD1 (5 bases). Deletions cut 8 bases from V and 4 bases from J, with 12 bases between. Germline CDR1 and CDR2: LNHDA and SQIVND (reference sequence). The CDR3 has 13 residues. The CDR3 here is CASSSGNNQPQHF. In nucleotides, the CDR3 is TGTGCCAGTTCGTCAGGGAATAATCAGCCCCAGCATTTT.

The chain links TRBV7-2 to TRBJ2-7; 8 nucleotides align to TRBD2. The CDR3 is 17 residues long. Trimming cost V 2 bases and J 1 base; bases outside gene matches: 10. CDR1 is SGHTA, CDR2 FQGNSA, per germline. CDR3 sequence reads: CASSLMGLPGGSYEQYF. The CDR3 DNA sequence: TGTGCCAGCAGCTTAATGGGTCTGCCGGGGGGGTCCTACGAGCAGTACTTC.

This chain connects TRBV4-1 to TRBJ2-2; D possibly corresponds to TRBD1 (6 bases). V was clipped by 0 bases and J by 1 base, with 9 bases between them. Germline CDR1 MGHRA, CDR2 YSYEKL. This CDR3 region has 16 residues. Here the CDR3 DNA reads TGCGCCAGCAGCCAAGATACAGGGCAGAACACCGGGGAGCTGTTTTTT. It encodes CASSQDTGQNTGELFF.

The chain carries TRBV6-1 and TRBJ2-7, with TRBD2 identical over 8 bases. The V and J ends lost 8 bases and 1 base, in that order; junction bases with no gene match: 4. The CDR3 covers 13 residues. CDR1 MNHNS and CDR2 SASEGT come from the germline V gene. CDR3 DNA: TGTGCCAGCGGCCGGGGGGGATCCTACGAGCAGTACTTC. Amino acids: CASGRGGSYEQYF.

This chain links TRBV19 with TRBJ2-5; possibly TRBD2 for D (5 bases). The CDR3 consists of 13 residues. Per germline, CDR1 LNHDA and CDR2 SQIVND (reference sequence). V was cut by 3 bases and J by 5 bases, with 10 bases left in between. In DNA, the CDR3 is TGTGCCAGTAGTATGGGCCGGAGGGAGACCCAGTACTTC. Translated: CASSMGRRETQYF.